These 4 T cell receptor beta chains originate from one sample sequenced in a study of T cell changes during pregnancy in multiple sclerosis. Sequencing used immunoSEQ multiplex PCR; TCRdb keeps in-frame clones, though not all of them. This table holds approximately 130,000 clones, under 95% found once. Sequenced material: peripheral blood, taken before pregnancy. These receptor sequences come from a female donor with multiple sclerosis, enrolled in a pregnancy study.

This chain's CDR3 is CASSDKRLPYNEQFF. The CDR3, as DNA: TGCGCCAGCAGTGATAAGCGACTACCGTACAATGAGCAGTTCTTC. The chain has TRBV10-1 and TRBJ2-1; possible D gene TRBD2, 5 bases. The CDR3 has 15 amino acids. CDR1 and CDR2 from the germline V gene are WNHNN and SYGVQD (reference sequence). V dropped 3 bases and J dropped 4 bases, with 13 bases sitting between them.

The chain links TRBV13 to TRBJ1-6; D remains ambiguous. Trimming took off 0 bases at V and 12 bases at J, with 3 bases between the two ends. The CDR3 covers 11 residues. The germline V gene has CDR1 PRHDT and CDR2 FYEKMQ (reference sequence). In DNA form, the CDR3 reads TGTGCCAGCAGCTTAGGCGGACCCCTCCACTTT. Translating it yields CASSLGGPLHF.

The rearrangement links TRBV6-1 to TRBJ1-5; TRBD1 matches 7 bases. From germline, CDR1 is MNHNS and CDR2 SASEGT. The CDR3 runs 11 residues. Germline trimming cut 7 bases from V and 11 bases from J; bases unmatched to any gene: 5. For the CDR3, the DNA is TGTGCCAGCAATAGACAGGGCTCCCAGCATTTT. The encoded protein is CASNRQGSQHF.

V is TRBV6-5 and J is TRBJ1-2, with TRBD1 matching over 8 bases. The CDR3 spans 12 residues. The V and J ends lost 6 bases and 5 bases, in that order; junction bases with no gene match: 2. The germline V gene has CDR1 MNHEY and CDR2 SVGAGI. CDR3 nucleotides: TGTGCCAGCAGGGACAGGGAATATGGCTACACCTTC. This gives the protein CASRDREYGYTF.